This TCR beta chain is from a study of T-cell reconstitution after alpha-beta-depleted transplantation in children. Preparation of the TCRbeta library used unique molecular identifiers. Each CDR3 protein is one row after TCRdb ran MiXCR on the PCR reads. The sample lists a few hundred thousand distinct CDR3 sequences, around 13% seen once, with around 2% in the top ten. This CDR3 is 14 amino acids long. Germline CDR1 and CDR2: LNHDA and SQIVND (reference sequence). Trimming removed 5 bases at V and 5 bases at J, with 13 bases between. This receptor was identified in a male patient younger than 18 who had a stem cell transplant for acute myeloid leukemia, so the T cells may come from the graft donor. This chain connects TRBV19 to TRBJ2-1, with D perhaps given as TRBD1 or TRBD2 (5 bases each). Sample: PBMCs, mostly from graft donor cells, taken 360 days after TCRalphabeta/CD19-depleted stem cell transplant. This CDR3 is CASSDSGRDNEQFF. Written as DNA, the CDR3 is TGTGCCAGTAGTGACAGTGGGCGGGACAATGAGCAGTTCTTC.